This TCR beta chain was retrieved from a study of blood T cell repertoires in COVID-19. V lost 0 bases and J 7 bases, leaving 15 bases between the germline ends. Germline V gives CDR1 MNHEY, CDR2 SVGEGT. The CDR3 consists of 15 residues. Assay used: immunoSEQ multiplex PCR; TCRdb lists only in-frame clones, some missing. The table has tens of thousands of clones, 88% seen once. This TCR derives from a human donor with active COVID-19. The donor label of this sample is uncertain. This sequence joins TRBV6-2 or TRBV6-3 and TRBJ2-5, with a possible D match to TRBD2 (5 bases). The sample taken for sequencing was peripheral blood. For the CDR3, the DNA is TGTGCCAGCAGTTACTCACTAGACGATCTATGGACCCAGTACTTC. This codes for CASSYSLDDLWTQYF.